This passage covers 14 T cell receptor beta chains from one sample sequenced in a study of response to subunit inactivated influenza vaccine. TCRdb re-called the RT-PCR reads through MiXCR, storing one row per CDR3 protein. The sample carries around 150,000 distinct CDR3 sequences, about a tenth recorded once. This material consisted of non-naive T cells sorted from PBMCs, taken roughly 47 days after vaccination. Receptor source: a man aged 45 to 65 who received an inactivated influenza vaccine.

This clonotype was found many times. The rearrangement uses TRBV6-2 or TRBV6-3 and TRBJ1-5; D is perhaps TRBD1 (6 bases). CDR3 length: 17 amino acids. V was clipped by 0 bases and J by 4 bases, with 16 bases between them. In germline, CDR1 is MNHEY, CDR2 SVGEGT. CDR3 coding DNA: TGTGCCAGCAGTTACTCGTTTGGACAGCGACGAAATCAGCCCCAGCATTTT. Residues: CASSYSFGQRRNQPQHF.

This clonotype was observed a handful of times. V usage is TRBV10-3 and J usage is TRBJ2-3; 8 positions agree with TRBD2. Germline-derived CDR1 and CDR2 are ENHRY and SYGVKD. J lost 3 bases, V lost 9 bases, and 5 bases had no gene match. The length of the CDR3 is 13 residues. In nucleotides, the CDR3 is TGTGCCATTCAAGCGGGAGAAACAGATACGCAGTATTTT. This gives the protein CAIQAGETDTQYF.

This clonotype was recorded a few times. The chain joins TRBV6-1 to TRBJ2-7, with 9 bases matching TRBD2. The CDR3 runs 15 residues. The ends lost 4 bases at V and 0 bases at J; junction bases unmatched: 4. Per germline, CDR1 MNHNS and CDR2 SASEGT. CDR3 in amino acids: CASSAGTSNSYEQYF. CDR3 coding DNA: TGTGCCAGCAGTGCCGGGACTAGCAACTCCTACGAGCAGTACTTC.

The CDR3 sequence is CASSPGLLPAYEQYF. CDR3 DNA: TGTGCCAGCAGCCCCGGGCTACTCCCTGCCTACGAGCAGTACTTC. V usage is TRBV9 and J usage is TRBJ2-7; D is ambiguous. The CDR3 has 15 residues. The V gene lost 4 bases and the J gene lost 2 bases, with 16 bases spanning the gap. CDR1 is SGDLS and CDR2 is YYNGEE in the germline V gene. Supplemented by reference TRBV9 and TRBJ2-7, the full variable domain reads DSGVTQTPKHLITATGQRVTLRCSPRSGDLSVYWYQQSLDQGLQFLIQYYNGEERAKGNILERFSAQQFPDLHSELNLSSLELGDSALYFCASSPGLLPAYEQYFGPGTRLTVT.

This chain connects TRBV27 to TRBJ1-1, with TRBD1 matching 10 bases. Germline lookup yields CDR1 MNHEY and CDR2 SMNVEV (reference sequence). V shed 2 bases and J 6 bases; nucleotides not matched to a gene: 6. The CDR3 sequence is 15 residues long. DNA of the CDR3: TGTGCCAGCAGTTTACTCGGACAGGGGGTAGCTGAAGCTTTCTTT. As protein: CASSLLGQGVAEAFF.

This chain's CDR3 is CSVSPGLSSYNEQFF. CDR3 in DNA: TGCAGCGTATCGCCGGGACTAAGCTCCTACAATGAGCAGTTCTTC. The chain joins TRBV29-1 to TRBJ2-1; 7 nucleotides agree with TRBD2. The V gene's germline CDR1 is SQVTM and CDR2 ANQGSEA. V shed 6 bases and J 0 bases; nucleotides not matched to a gene: 8. CDR3 length equals 15 residues.

Points on this clonotype: A much larger clone lies one base from this, so it may be a read error. The rearrangement joins TRBV5-6 to TRBJ2-2; 11 bases align to TRBD1. The CDR3 is made up of 17 amino acids. Per germline, CDR1 SGHDT and CDR2 YYEEEE. This CDR3 reads CAGSLDRGRVVSGELFF. As DNA, the CDR3 is TGTGCCGGCAGCTTGGACAGGGGGCGCGTTGTTTCCGGGGAGCTGTTTTTT. The variable domain in full, with the rest retrieved from reference TRBV5-6 and TRBJ2-2, is DAGVTQSPTHLIKTRGQQVTLRCSPKSGHDTVSWYQQALGQGPQFIFQYYEEEERQRGNFPDRFSGHQFPNYSSELNVNALLLGDSALYLCAGSLDRGRVVSGELFFGEGSRLTVL.

This clonotype has a count of ten or more. This chain connects TRBV5-1 to TRBJ1-4; D may be TRBD1 (5 bases). Trimming took off 4 bases at V and 5 bases at J, with 12 bases between the two ends. The length of the CDR3 is 14 residues. Germline V lookup: CDR1 SGHRS, CDR2 YFSETQ. The DNA of the CDR3 is TGCGCCAGCAGCATAGACAGCCTAAATGAAAAACTGTTTTTT. Protein product: CASSIDSLNEKLFF.

V usage is TRBV12-3 or TRBV12-4 and J usage is TRBJ1-1; D is ambiguous. V was cut by 1 base and J by 6 bases, with 6 bases left in between. The CDR3 loop spans 12 amino acids. For the CDR3, the DNA is TGTGCCAGCAGTTTAGGGCAGCCTGAAGCTTTCTTT. This gives the protein CASSLGQPEAFF.

This CDR3 is CSANEGPSSYEQYF. The CDR3 coding sequence is TGCAGTGCTAACGAGGGTCCGAGCTCCTACGAGCAGTACTTC. The chain combines TRBV20-1 with TRBJ2-7; possibly TRBD2 for D (5 bases). Deletions cut 4 bases from V and 0 bases from J, with 13 bases between. The CDR3 is 14 amino acids. The germline V gene has CDR1 DFQATT and CDR2 SNEGSKA (reference sequence).

The chain combines TRBV7-8 with TRBJ2-2; 10 bases map to TRBD2. Germline trimming cut 1 base from V and 5 bases from J; bases unmatched to any gene: 13. Germline V gene data show CDR1 as SGHVS and CDR2 as FQNEAQ. This CDR3 has 19 residues. CDR3 sequence reads: CASSLVSSGRAGMTGELFF. The CDR3 coding sequence is TGTGCCAGCAGCTTAGTTTCTAGCGGGAGAGCCGGTATGACCGGGGAGCTGTTTTTT.

This clonotype was observed many times. V gene TRBV5-1 combines with J gene TRBJ2-3, with 7 nucleotides matching TRBD2. This CDR3 is built from 16 residues. CDR1 SGHRS and CDR2 YFSETQ come from the germline V gene. Trimming cost V 3 bases and J 0 bases; bases outside gene matches: 7. The CDR3 loop is CASSSPAGSSTDTQYF. The CDR3 DNA sequence: TGCGCCAGCAGCTCCCCAGCGGGGTCTAGCACAGATACGCAGTATTTT.

The V and J genes are TRBV3-1 and TRBJ2-1; possibly TRBD1 for D (5 bases). Trimming removed 4 bases at V and 7 bases at J, with 17 bases between. Germline V gives CDR1 LGHDT, CDR2 YNNKEL (reference sequence). The length of the CDR3 is 15 residues. The CDR3 protein is CASSRNLGAPNEQFF. As DNA, the CDR3 is TGTGCCAGCAGCCGAAATTTAGGGGCTCCAAATGAGCAGTTCTTC.

This clonotype came up a few times. V is TRBV6-1 and J is TRBJ1-1, with TRBD1 identical over 7 bases. Germline CDR1 MNHNS, CDR2 SASEGT. With V trimmed by 6 bases and J by 1 base, 8 bases remained unmatched. CDR3 size: 15 residues. DNA for the CDR3: TGTGCCAGCAGCGGACAGGTCGGGGGGAACACTGAAGCTTTCTTT. It yields the protein CASSGQVGGNTEAFF.